This T cell receptor (beta chain) was obtained from a study of T cell responses to AZD1222 COVID-19 vaccine. Germline V lookup: CDR1 LGHNA, CDR2 YNFKEQ. The CDR3 is made up of 15 amino acids. With 1 base removed from V and 6 bases from J, the gap between germline ends came to 12 bases. Sequenced by immunoSEQ multiplex PCR; TCRdb stores in-frame clones only, minus some. This sample has roughly 130,000 clones; 75% to 90% occur once, and the top ten carry 1.4% to 1.5%. This chain links TRBV4-2 with TRBJ1-4, with D hard to call. The receptor was derived from an adult in good health. Sequencing used peripheral blood, obtained on day 0 of AZD1222 vaccination. As DNA, the CDR3 is TGTGCCAGCAGCCAAGTGGGTCCTTACGATGAAAAACTGTTTTTT. It encodes CASSQVGPYDEKLFF.